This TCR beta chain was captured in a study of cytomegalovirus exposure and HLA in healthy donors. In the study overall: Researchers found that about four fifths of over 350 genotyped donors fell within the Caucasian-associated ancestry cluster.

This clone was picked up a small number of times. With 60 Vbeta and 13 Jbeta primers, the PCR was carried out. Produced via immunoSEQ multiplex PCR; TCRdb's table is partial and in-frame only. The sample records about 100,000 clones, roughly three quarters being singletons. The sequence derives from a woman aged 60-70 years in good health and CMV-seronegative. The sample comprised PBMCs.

CDR3 in amino acids: CARSPSRGGNTEAFF. In nucleotides, the CDR3 is TGTGCCAGAAGCCCCAGTAGGGGGGGGAACACTGAAGCTTTCTTT. The genes are TRBV7-5 and TRBJ1-1. TRBV7-5 is a pseudogene segment. The CDR3 totals 15 residues.